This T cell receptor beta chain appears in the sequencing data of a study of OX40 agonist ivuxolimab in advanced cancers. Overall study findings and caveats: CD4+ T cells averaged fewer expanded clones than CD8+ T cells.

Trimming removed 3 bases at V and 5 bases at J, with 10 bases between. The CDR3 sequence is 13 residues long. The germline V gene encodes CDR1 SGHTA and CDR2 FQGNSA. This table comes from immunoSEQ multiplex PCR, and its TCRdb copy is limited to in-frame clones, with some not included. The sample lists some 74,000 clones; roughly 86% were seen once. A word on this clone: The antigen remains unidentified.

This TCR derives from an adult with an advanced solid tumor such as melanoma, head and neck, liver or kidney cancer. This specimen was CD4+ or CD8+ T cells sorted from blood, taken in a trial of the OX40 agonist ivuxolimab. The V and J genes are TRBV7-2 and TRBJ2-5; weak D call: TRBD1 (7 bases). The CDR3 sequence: CASSFRGAETQYF. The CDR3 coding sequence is TGTGCCAGCAGCTTCAGGGGGGCGGAGACCCAGTACTTC.